Below, 17 T cell receptor beta chains from the same sample are listed, as sequenced in a study of identical twins. TCRdb reanalysed the 5' RACE reads using MiXCR and keeps one entry per CDR3 protein. The table lists approximately 620,000 distinct CDR3 sequences, approximately 9% of them singletons. These records were also assigned to another study, of yellow fever vaccine responses in identical twins.

What was sequenced was PBMCs. All receptors come from a woman aged 18-30 years in good health.

In its sample, this clonotype was seen a few times. The V gene is TRBV24-1, the J gene TRBJ2-1; 13 nucleotides agree with TRBD2. V shed 1 base, J shed 6 bases, and the junction held 5 bases outside the gene matches. From germline, CDR1 is KGHDR and CDR2 SFDVKD. This CDR3 region has 17 residues. The DNA for the CDR3 is TGTGCCACCAGTGATTTCCCACTAGCGGGAGGGACCAATGAGCAGTTCTTC. Translated, it gives CATSDFPLAGGTNEQFF.

This rearrangement joins TRBV15 to TRBJ1-6, with 7 nucleotides matching TRBD1. Germline V gene sequence: CDR1 LNHNV, CDR2 YYDKDF (reference sequence). The V segment lost 2 bases and the J segment 7 bases; nucleotides outside the gene matches: 8. CDR3 length: 16 residues. Here the CDR3 DNA reads TGTGCCACCAGCAGATATCCGGGAGGGGGCAATTCACCCCTCCACTTT. Protein sequence: CATSRYPGGGNSPLHF.

This clonotype was seen only a few times. As DNA, the CDR3 is TGCAGTGCTAGAGGCAAGGGGGGGTTCGAGCAGTACTTC. This gives the protein CSARGKGGFEQYF. The chain recombines TRBV20-1 with TRBJ2-7, with D tentatively TRBD2 (7 bases). The CDR3 is 13 residues long. V was clipped by 1 base and J by 6 bases, with 13 bases between them. Per germline, CDR1 DFQATT and CDR2 SNEGSKA (reference sequence).

This clonotype was observed at least ten times. This chain joins TRBV12-3 or TRBV12-4 and TRBJ2-7, with 8 nucleotides matching TRBD1. There are 18 residues in the CDR3. Trimming at V came to 6 bases and at J to 1 base, leaving 17 bases not matched to a gene. The CDR3 here is CASRPNSGGASISYEQYF. CDR3 nucleotide sequence: TGTGCCAGCAGACCCAATTCAGGGGGCGCTTCCATATCCTACGAGCAGTACTTC.

The DNA of the CDR3 is TGTGCCAGCAGACCGACAGGGGCCCCTGAAAGGGAGTACTTC. It specifies CASRPTGAPEREYF. This chain uses TRBV13 with TRBJ2-7; 8 bases map to TRBD1. The ends lost 6 bases at V and 11 bases at J; junction bases unmatched: 15. This CDR3 comprises 14 residues. CDR1 is PRHDT, CDR2 FYEKMQ, per germline (reference sequence).

This clonotype was detected a few times. The chain combines TRBV4-2 with TRBJ2-7; 8 bases align to TRBD2. This CDR3 is built from 15 residues. V shed 0 bases, J shed 2 bases, and the junction held 3 bases outside the gene matches. CDR1 and CDR2 (germline): LGHNA, YNFKEQ. CDR3 amino acids: CASSQEFSGTYEQYF. CDR3 nucleotides: TGTGCCAGCAGCCAAGAGTTTAGCGGGACCTACGAGCAGTACTTC.

The chain's CDR3 is CASSLSEAGANVLTF. The CDR3 DNA reads TGCGCCAGCAGCTTGTCCGAGGCGGGGGCCAACGTCCTGACTTTC. V gene TRBV5-1 combines with J gene TRBJ2-6; unclear D gene. The ends were cut back, 1 base at V and 4 bases at J, with 9 bases in the middle. The CDR3 runs 15 residues. Germline lookup yields CDR1 SGHRS and CDR2 YFSETQ.

This clonotype was observed a handful of times. J is TRBJ2-3 and V is TRBV7-3; D unclear. Germline V CDR1 and CDR2: SGHTA, FQGTGA. V lost 2 bases and J 2 bases, leaving 8 bases between the germline ends. The CDR3 is 14 amino acids. CDR3 sequence reads: CASSLPDNTDTQYF. In DNA, the CDR3 is TGTGCCAGCAGCTTACCAGATAACACAGATACGCAGTATTTT. The full variable domain, in which reference TRBV7-3 and TRBJ2-3 provide the parts outside the CDR3, is GAGVSQTPSNKVTEKGKYVELRCDPISGHTALYWYRQSLGQGPEFLIYFQGTGAADDSGLPNDRFFAVRPEGSVSTLKIQRTERGDSAVYLCASSLPDNTDTQYFGPGTRLTVL.

The genes are TRBV10-3 and TRBJ2-6; 7 bases map to TRBD1. The CDR3 contains 17 residues. With V trimmed by 7 bases and J by 4 bases, 13 bases remained unmatched. Germline V gene lookup returns CDR1 ENHRY and CDR2 SYGVKD. Here the CDR3 DNA reads TGTGCCATCATCGACAGGGTAGGGGTTGGGGGGGCCAACGTCCTGACTTTC. Protein product: CAIIDRVGVGGANVLTF.

This clonotype was observed a single time. The chain couples TRBV6-2 or TRBV6-3 to TRBJ2-1; 9 bases line up with TRBD2. The CDR3 is 19 residues long. V was pared by 0 bases and J by 7 bases, with 16 bases of the junction left unmatched. Germline lookup yields CDR1 MNHEY and CDR2 SVGEGT. This CDR3 is CASSYSSPRGRGSGNEQFF. The CDR3 coding sequence is TGTGCCAGCAGTTACTCGAGTCCCCGCGGGAGGGGGTCCGGGAATGAGCAGTTCTTC.

This clonotype was counted many times. V usage is TRBV2 and J usage is TRBJ2-7; the D gene is possibly TRBD2 (5 bases). V shed 0 bases and J shed 0 bases, with 21 bases lying between them. The CDR3 is 19 amino acids. The germline gives CDR1 SNHLY, CDR2 FYNNEI. DNA for the CDR3: TGTGCCAGCAGTGAAGCGCTTCATCGTCTAGCCGAACACTCCTACGAGCAGTACTTC. This translates into CASSEALHRLAEHSYEQYF.

The V call is TRBV28, the J call TRBJ2-6; D uncertain. V lost 6 bases to trimming and J lost 0 bases, with 6 bases between them. This CDR3 is built from 14 residues. Per germline, CDR1 MDHEN and CDR2 SYDVKM. The CDR3 sequence is CASRKSSGANVLTF. The CDR3 DNA sequence: TGTGCCAGCAGGAAGAGCTCTGGGGCCAACGTCCTGACTTTC.

This clonotype turned up a few times. This chain joins TRBV11-2 and TRBJ2-4; D uncertain. In germline, CDR1 is SGHAT, CDR2 FQNNGV. This CDR3 is 15 amino acids long. Trimming pared 5 bases from V and 3 bases from J, leaving 14 bases between. The CDR3 coding sequence is TGTGCCAGCAGCGCCGGCGGTCTCGGCAAAAACATTCAGTACTTC. It specifies CASSAGGLGKNIQYF.

A few counts support this clonotype. The CDR3 protein is CAWSARSAEAFF. DNA for the CDR3: TGTGCCTGGAGTGCAAGGAGCGCTGAAGCTTTCTTT. This sequence joins TRBV30 and TRBJ1-1; D gene unclear. V lost 1 base and J lost 6, with 9 bases in between. CDR1 is GTSNPN, CDR2 SVGIG, per germline (reference sequence). This CDR3 has 12 residues.

The rearrangement uses TRBV12-3 or TRBV12-4 and TRBJ2-7; D may be TRBD1 (5 bases). The CDR3 runs 16 residues. V lost 2 bases and J 3 bases, leaving 17 bases between the germline ends. CDR3 amino acids: CASSLTPPQGYYEQYF. In DNA, the CDR3 is TGTGCCAGCAGTTTAACCCCCCCTCAGGGTTACTACGAGCAGTACTTC.

This clonotype was counted many times. This chain links TRBV28 with TRBJ2-7, with D perhaps assigned TRBD1 or TRBD2 (5 bases each). CDR3 length: 15 amino acids. Trimming stripped 6 bases from V and 4 bases from J, with 19 bases between. The germline V gene encodes CDR1 MDHEN and CDR2 SYDVKM. CDR3 region: CASRGTALPLYEQYF. Written as DNA, the CDR3 is TGTGCCAGCAGGGGGACCGCTTTACCCTTATACGAGCAGTACTTC. Full variable domain (outside the CDR3, taken from reference TRBV28 and TRBJ2-7): DVKVTQSSRYLVKRTGEKVFLECVQDMDHENMFWYRQDPGLGLRLIYFSYDVKMKEKGDIPEGYSVSREKKERFSLILESASTNQTSMYLCASRGTALPLYEQYFGPGTRLTVT.

The chain carries TRBV6-5 and TRBJ1-2; D unresolved. CDR3 length: 14 amino acids. Germline values: CDR1 MNHEY, CDR2 SVGAGI. V dropped 2 bases and J dropped 4 bases, with 11 bases sitting between them. The CDR3 sequence is CASSYSGLIYGYTF. Here the CDR3 DNA reads TGTGCCAGCAGTTACAGCGGACTGATCTATGGCTACACCTTC.